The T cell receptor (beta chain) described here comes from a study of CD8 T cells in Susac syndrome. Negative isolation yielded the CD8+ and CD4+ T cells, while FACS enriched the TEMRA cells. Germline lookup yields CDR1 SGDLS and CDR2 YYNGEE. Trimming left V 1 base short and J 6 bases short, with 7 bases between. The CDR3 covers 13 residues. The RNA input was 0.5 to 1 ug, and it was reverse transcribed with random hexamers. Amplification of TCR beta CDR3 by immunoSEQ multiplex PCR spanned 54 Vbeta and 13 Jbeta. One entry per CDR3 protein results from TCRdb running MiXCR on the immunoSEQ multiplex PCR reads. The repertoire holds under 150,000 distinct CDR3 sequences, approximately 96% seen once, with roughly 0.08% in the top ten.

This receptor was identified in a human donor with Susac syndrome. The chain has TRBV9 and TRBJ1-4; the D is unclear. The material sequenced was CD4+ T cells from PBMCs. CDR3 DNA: TGTGCCAGCAGCGTATCCGGGGATGAAAAACTGTTTTTT. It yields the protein CASSVSGDEKLFF.